Shown below are 26 T cell receptor beta chains from a single sample sequenced in a study of blood T cells in healthy people across ages. A second roughly 7 to 12 cycle PCR used barcoded and J-beta primers. TCRdb re-analysed the 5' RACE reads in MiXCR, keeping a single row per CDR3 protein. The sample holds 650,000 to 1,000,000 distinct CDR3 sequences; under 40% are singletons and the top ten take under 15%. The material sequenced was blood. These receptors were collected from a man aged 18 to 30 in good health.

There are many counts of this clonotype. The rearrangement uses TRBV7-9 and TRBJ1-2; D remains unclear. Germline V gene lookup returns CDR1 SEHNR and CDR2 FQNEAQ (reference sequence). The V end was cut by 1 base, the J end by 7 bases, with 4 bases between. This CDR3 region has 11 residues. The CDR3 DNA reads TGTGCCAGCAGCTTAGAATCTGGCTACACCTTC. Residues: CASSLESGYTF.

The table lists this clonotype with a count of one. The chain couples TRBV5-5 to TRBJ2-2, with TRBD1 as a possible D gene (6 bases). The CDR3 spans 15 residues. From germline, CDR1 is SGHKS and CDR2 YYEKEE (reference sequence). V gave up 9 bases and J gave up 6 bases, with 21 bases separating them. For the CDR3, the DNA is TGTGCCACAGGGGTAGGCCACAGGGAGTCCGGGGAGCTGTTTTTT. This codes for CATGVGHRESGELFF. The complete variable domain, with remaining parts taken from reference TRBV5-5 and TRBJ2-2, reads DAGVTQSPTHLIKTRGQQVTLRCSPISGHKSVSWYQQVLGQGPQFIFQYYEKEERGRGNFPDRFSARQFPNYSSELNVNALLLGDSALYLCATGVGHRESGELFFGEGSRLTVL.

This chain connects TRBV6-1 to TRBJ2-7, with D unclear. From germline, CDR1 is MNHNS and CDR2 SASEGT. This CDR3 comprises 14 residues. The germline V and J ends were trimmed by 0 bases and 4 bases, with 10 bases remaining between them. CDR3 sequence reads: CASSEALWQYEQYF. As DNA, the CDR3 is TGTGCCAGCAGTGAAGCTCTCTGGCAATACGAGCAGTACTTC.

The chain links TRBV5-1 to TRBJ1-6, with 8 bases that match TRBD1. Trimming took 4 bases from V and 4 from J; bases not matched to a gene: 7. CDR1 SGHRS and CDR2 YFSETQ come from the germline V gene. CDR3 length: 16 residues. CDR3 nucleotide sequence: TGCGCCAGCAGCAGGGACCGGGACAGGTATAATTCACCCCTCCACTTT. As protein: CASSRDRDRYNSPLHF.

In its sample, this clonotype was seen a few times. The V gene is TRBV4-1, the J gene TRBJ2-7; 10 bases are a match to TRBD2. Germline V gives CDR1 MGHRA, CDR2 YSYEKL. This CDR3 comprises 16 residues. After removal of 4 bases from V and 1 base from J, the junction contained 7 bases not matched to a gene. The CDR3 loop reads CASSRGSGGSSYEQYF. CDR3 sequence (DNA): TGCGCCAGCAGCCGGGGTAGCGGGGGGTCTTCCTACGAGCAGTACTTC.

This clonotype came up a few times. The chain uses TRBV5-1 and TRBJ1-5; the match to TRBD1 covers 8 bases. Germline lookup yields CDR1 SGHRS and CDR2 YFSETQ. The CDR3 has 16 amino acids. J lost 7 bases, V lost 4 bases, and 13 bases had no gene match. The CDR3 reads CASSTGEQGTGQPQHF. The CDR3 DNA is TGCGCCAGCAGCACCGGGGAACAGGGGACAGGCCAGCCCCAGCATTTT.

This clonotype showed up just a few times. The V gene is TRBV5-1, the J gene TRBJ2-1, with TRBD2 matching over 8 bases. Germline V gene data show CDR1 as SGHRS and CDR2 as YFSETQ. Trimming at V came to 1 base and at J to 8 bases, leaving 11 bases not matched to a gene. This CDR3 region has 16 residues. Here the CDR3 reads CASSLTSGLTTDEQFF. The CDR3 nucleotides are TGCGCCAGCAGCTTGACTAGCGGACTAACAACCGATGAGCAGTTCTTC. Supplemented by reference TRBV5-1 and TRBJ2-1, the full variable domain reads KAGVTQTPRYLIKTRGQQVTLSCSPISGHRSVSWYQQTPGQGLQFLFEYFSETQRNKGNFPGRFSGRQFSNSRSEMNVSTLELGDSALYLCASSLTSGLTTDEQFFGPGTRLTVL.

The chain combines TRBV5-1 with TRBJ2-7; unclear D gene. There are 14 residues in the CDR3. The V gene lost 0 bases and the J gene lost 0 bases, with 7 bases spanning the gap. Germline-derived CDR1 and CDR2 are SGHRS and YFSETQ. Here the CDR3 DNA reads TGCGCCAGCAGCTTGGCCGGGTTCTCCTACGAGCAGTACTTC. Residues: CASSLAGFSYEQYF. The variable domain in full, completed from reference TRBV5-1 and TRBJ2-7, reads KAGVTQTPRYLIKTRGQQVTLSCSPISGHRSVSWYQQTPGQGLQFLFEYFSETQRNKGNFPGRFSGRQFSNSRSEMNVSTLELGDSALYLCASSLAGFSYEQYFGPGTRLTVT.

The rearrangement joins TRBV4-1 to TRBJ2-2; D is uncertain. Germline values: CDR1 MGHRA, CDR2 YSYEKL. The CDR3 extends over 15 amino acids. Trimming shortened V by 1 base and J by 1 base, and 7 bases separated the two germline ends. The CDR3 loop is CASSQVKGNTGELFF. Written as DNA, the CDR3 is TGCGCCAGCAGCCAAGTAAAGGGGAACACCGGGGAGCTGTTTTTT.

This clonotype was seen a few times. The chain employs TRBV7-9 and TRBJ2-5; D is perhaps TRBD1 or TRBD2 (5 bases each). CDR3 size: 14 residues. The V and J ends lost 8 bases and 6 bases respectively, with 19 bases between them. Germline V gives CDR1 SEHNR, CDR2 FQNEAQ (reference sequence). The CDR3 sequence: CASSPGARSQTQYF. CDR3 nucleotide sequence: TGTGCCAGCTCCCCCGGGGCGCGTTCCCAGACCCAGTACTTC.

This clonotype was detected once. A single base separates this from a much larger clone, so it may be a read error. The genes are TRBV12-3 or TRBV12-4 and TRBJ2-1, with TRBD1 matching over 7 bases. J gave up 6 bases and V 6 bases, and 11 bases lay outside the gene matches. The CDR3 extends over 15 amino acids. The CDR3 bases are TGTGCCAGCAGCGGCGCCGGGACAGTCCCCAATGAGCAGTTCTTC. Its protein is CASSGAGTVPNEQFF.

This clonotype came up many times. The CDR3 coding sequence is TGCAGCGTTTCCGACAGGGTCTACGAGCAGTACTTC. Its protein product is CSVSDRVYEQYF. The V call is TRBV29-1, the J call TRBJ2-7, with TRBD1 matching 7 bases. With 5 bases clipped from V and 3 bases from J, the junction kept 4 bases outside the gene matches. Germline CDR1 and CDR2: SQVTM and ANQGSEA. The CDR3 is 12 residues long.

This chain uses TRBV6-1 with TRBJ1-1; 12 bases are a match to TRBD1. The length of the CDR3 is 15 residues. V shed 6 bases, J shed 8 bases, and the junction held 10 bases outside the gene matches. Germline CDR1 reads MNHNS; CDR2 reads SASEGT. CDR3 coding DNA: TGTGCCAGCAGGGGTAGTCCCGGGACAGGGGGCGAAGCTTTCTTT. It codes for CASRGSPGTGGEAFF.

The chain employs TRBV12-3 or TRBV12-4 and TRBJ1-1, with D possibly matching TRBD1 (5 bases). Trimming took off 7 bases at V and 11 bases at J, with 17 bases between the two ends. The CDR3 has 12 amino acids. CDR3 protein: CASTGGGAFAFF. CDR3 nucleotides: TGTGCCAGCACCGGAGGAGGGGCTTTCGCTTTCTTT.

The chain employs TRBV7-2 and TRBJ1-6; TRBD1 might be the D (6 bases). The germline gives CDR1 SGHTA, CDR2 FQGNSA. Trimming took off 0 bases at V and 1 base at J, with 7 bases between the two ends. There are 16 residues in the CDR3. CDR3: CASSLAGQSYNSPLHF. DNA of the CDR3: TGTGCCAGCAGCTTAGCCGGACAGTCCTATAATTCACCCCTCCACTTT.

The CDR3 coding sequence is TGCGCCAGCAGCGGAAGGGGGACTTCTAATGAAAAACTGTTTTTT. Its translation: CASSGRGTSNEKLFF. This rearrangement joins TRBV4-3 to TRBJ1-4; maybe TRBD1 (6 bases). V was trimmed by 5 bases and J by 3 bases, leaving 13 bases between them. This CDR3 contains 15 residues. Germline-derived CDR1 and CDR2 are LGHNA and YSLEER.

This rearrangement joins TRBV6-2 or TRBV6-3 to TRBJ2-7; 13 bases line up with TRBD2. CDR1 and CDR2 from the germline V gene are MNHEY and SVGEGT. The CDR3 runs 16 residues. V was clipped by 6 bases and J by 7 bases; unmatched bases: 12. The CDR3 sequence is CASRRLAGGSSWEQYF. The CDR3 bases are TGTGCCAGCAGAAGACTAGCGGGGGGTTCTTCGTGGGAGCAGTACTTC.

The chain employs TRBV6-5 and TRBJ2-5, with D maybe TRBD1 (6 bases). The CDR3 totals 15 residues. Germline assignment: CDR1 MNHEY and CDR2 SVGAGI. V was cut by 2 bases and J by 2 bases, with 12 bases left in between. The CDR3 DNA follows: TGTGCCAGCAGTTACGATTTCGGACAGCAAGAGACCCAGTACTTC. Its protein is CASSYDFGQQETQYF.

This CDR3 reads CASSQDKGQNTGELFF. The CDR3 DNA reads TGCGCCAGCAGCCAAGATAAGGGACAGAACACCGGGGAGCTGTTTTTT. The chain has TRBV4-3 and TRBJ2-2; a possible D gene is TRBD1 (6 bases). This CDR3 region has 16 residues. V lost 0 bases and J 1 base, leaving 9 bases between the germline ends. Per the germline V gene, CDR1 is LGHNA and CDR2 is YSLEER.

The chain uses TRBV7-9 and TRBJ2-1; 9 bases align to TRBD1. Germline V lookup: CDR1 SEHNR, CDR2 FQNEAQ (reference sequence). The V segment lost 4 bases and the J segment 6 bases; nucleotides outside the gene matches: 10. The CDR3 contains 16 residues. This CDR3 reads CASSSGPDRGPNEQFF. The CDR3 nucleotides are TGTGCCAGCAGCTCAGGGCCGGACAGGGGTCCCAATGAGCAGTTCTTC.

This clonotype was counted ten times or more. The chain combines TRBV20-1 with TRBJ2-7, with D uncertain. Germline loops: CDR1 DFQATT, CDR2 SNEGSKA (reference sequence). V lost 3 bases to trimming and J lost 0 bases, with 9 bases between them. The CDR3 is made up of 13 amino acids. CDR3 protein: CSASGSFSYEQYF. The CDR3 DNA sequence: TGCAGTGCTAGCGGTAGTTTCTCCTACGAGCAGTACTTC.

This clonotype has a count of ten or more. The gene calls are TRBV7-9 and TRBJ2-7; TRBD1 might be the D (6 bases). V lost 4 bases, J lost 2 bases, and 12 bases lay in between. This CDR3 contains 14 residues. CDR1 is SEHNR and CDR2 is FQNEAQ in the germline V gene (reference sequence). The CDR3 DNA reads TGTGCCAGCAGCTCCTGGGGACACCCCTACGAGCAGTACTTC. Translating gives CASSSWGHPYEQYF.

Turning to this clonotype: A read error is possible here, since a much larger clone lies one base away. CDR3 nucleotides: TGTGTCAGCAGCCGGACTAGCAATCAGCCCCAGCATTTT. Amino acid sequence: CVSSRTSNQPQHF. The chain is built from TRBV6-5 and TRBJ1-5; D ambiguous. CDR3 length: 13 amino acids. Germline V gene data show CDR1 as MNHEY and CDR2 as SVGAGI.

The V gene is TRBV12-3 or TRBV12-4, the J gene TRBJ2-3, with 8 bases matching TRBD1. Trimming took 5 bases from V and 4 from J; bases not matched to a gene: 8. This CDR3 region has 15 residues. This CDR3 reads CASSGTGLRADTQYF. The CDR3 nucleotides are TGTGCCAGCAGTGGGACAGGATTGCGCGCAGATACGCAGTATTTT.

The V gene is TRBV12-3 or TRBV12-4, the J gene TRBJ1-4, with unresolved D. V lost 6 bases, J lost 6 bases, and 17 bases lay in between. The CDR3 extends over 15 amino acids. CDR3 loop: CASSWASGTDEKLFF. CDR3 nucleotide sequence: TGTGCCAGCAGCTGGGCCTCAGGAACCGATGAAAAACTGTTTTTT.

This clonotype showed up just a few times. The CDR3 protein is CSARGPFREQYF. For the CDR3, the DNA is TGCAGTGCTAGGGGGCCTTTTCGGGAGCAGTACTTC. V and J are TRBV20-1 and TRBJ2-7, with a weak D call TRBD1 (5 bases). The CDR3 is 12 residues long. Trimming cost V 3 bases and J 7 bases, with 13 bases left between them. The germline V gene has CDR1 DFQATT and CDR2 SNEGSKA (reference sequence).